This section outlines one T cell receptor (beta chain) sequence together with its context. What it recognizes is unknown. Execution of the assay was at deep level. Assay used: immunoSEQ multiplex PCR; TCRdb lists only in-frame clones, some missing. The repertoire has approximately 1,500,000 clones, roughly 98% of them found once; the top ten carry roughly 0.45%. Donors had no recently reported acute infections or vaccinations and were HIV-negative. The record originates from a study of shared clonotypes between healthy human individuals. Study-wide points: A reduction in generation probabilities was seen for non-shared clonotypes relative to those shared by all four donors. On the whole, naive subsets had larger estimated richness than memory subsets had.

J gave up 9 bases and V 6 bases, and 13 bases lay outside the gene matches. This CDR3 contains 15 residues. Per the germline V gene, CDR1 is KGHSH and CDR2 is LQKENI. The TCR sequence derives from a man younger than 45 in good health. The sample was naive CD4+ T cells sorted from blood. The subset denotes: CD45RA+ positively selected. The chain has TRBV18 and TRBJ2-1, with 8 bases fitting TRBD1. Here the CDR3 reads CASSPRGRTGGEQFF. For the CDR3, the DNA is TGTGCCAGCTCCCCCAGGGGGCGGACTGGGGGTGAGCAGTTCTTC.